What follows are 27 T cell receptor beta chains derived from one specimen sequenced in a study of cytomegalovirus exposure and HLA in healthy donors. The PCR was carried out with 60 Vbeta primers and 13 Jbeta primers. Sequencing used immunoSEQ multiplex PCR; TCRdb keeps in-frame clones, though not all of them. The sample comprises around 190,000 clones, 60% to 85% of which are singletons, and roughly 1.6% rests with the top ten. Sequencing was carried out using PBMCs. Receptor source: a woman between 18 and 30 years old in good health and CMV-seronegative.

The chain is built from TRBV5-1 and TRBJ2-5; tentative D call: TRBD1 (5 bases). This CDR3 has 14 amino acids. V was shortened by 3 bases and J by 5 bases, with 14 bases between the two germline ends. Germline V CDR1 and CDR2: SGHRS, YFSETQ. CDR3 DNA sequence: TGCGCCAGCAGCTGGACAAGGGGTGCGGAGACCCAGTACTTC. Its protein is CASSWTRGAETQYF.

This clone was seen only a few times. V and J are TRBV6-6 and TRBJ2-3; no firm D call. CDR1 is MNHNY and CDR2 is SVGAGI in the germline V gene (reference sequence). This CDR3 has 12 amino acids. V lost 5 bases, J lost 4 bases, and 7 bases lay in between. DNA for the CDR3: TGTGCCAGCAGTCTAAGATCAGATACGCAGTATTTT. Amino acid sequence: CASSLRSDTQYF.

This clone was seen a handful of times. The genes are TRBV6-7 and TRBJ2-7, with D possibly matching TRBD1 (6 bases). TRBV6-7 is identified as an open reading frame with a role that is uncertain. The CDR3 runs 15 residues. V was trimmed by 6 bases and J by 0 bases, leaving 15 bases between them. The CDR3 sequence is CASSRPRDISYEQYF. The DNA of the CDR3 is TGTGCCAGCAGCCGCCCCCGGGACATCTCCTACGAGCAGTACTTC.

This chain links TRBV29-1 with TRBJ1-1; 10 bases fit TRBD1. J lost 3 bases, V lost 7 bases, and 2 bases had no gene match. Looked up from germline, CDR1 is SQVTM and CDR2 is ANQGSEA. This CDR3 spans 12 amino acids. In nucleotides, the CDR3 is TGCAGCGCTGGACAGGGGGACACTGAAGCTTTCTTT. Translated, it gives CSAGQGDTEAFF.

This sequence joins TRBV28 and TRBJ1-5, with 8 bases identical to TRBD1. CDR3 length: 15 residues. CDR1 and CDR2 (germline): MDHEN, SYDVKM. V lost 7 bases to trimming and J lost 2 bases; unmatched junction nucleotides: 7. CDR3 nucleotide sequence: TGTGCCAGCACCCAGGGGGCAGGGGGCAATCAGCCCCAGCATTTT. This translates into CASTQGAGGNQPQHF.

This clone occurred a few times. The chain combines TRBV23-1 with TRBJ2-1; the D gene is possibly TRBD1 (6 bases). TRBV23-1 is an ORF; its function is uncertain. Trimming cost V 4 bases and J 1 base, with 14 bases left between them. The CDR3 totals 16 residues. The DNA for the CDR3 is TGCGCCAGCAGTCGGCCGCCAGGGGCTTCCTACAATGAGCAGTTCTTC. This codes for CASSRPPGASYNEQFF.

The rearrangement joins TRBV28 to TRBJ2-2; D perhaps matches TRBD1 (6 bases). Per germline, CDR1 MDHEN and CDR2 SYDVKM. There are 13 residues in the CDR3. The ends were cut back, 2 bases at V and 6 bases at J, with 7 bases in the middle. CDR3 residues: CASSLKGAGELFF. The CDR3 DNA reads as TGTGCCAGCAGTTTAAAGGGGGCCGGGGAGCTGTTTTTT.

V usage is TRBV14 and J usage is TRBJ2-3; a possible D gene is TRBD1 (5 bases). Trimming left V 5 bases short and J 5 bases short, with 11 bases between. The CDR3 runs to 13 residues. The germline V gene encodes CDR1 SGHDN and CDR2 FVKESK. CDR3 loop: CASSTYRIDTQYF. For the CDR3, the DNA is TGTGCCAGCAGCACCTACAGGATAGATACGCAGTATTTT.

This chain connects TRBV5-4 to TRBJ2-7; D unresolved. V lost 4 bases, J lost 6 bases, and 14 bases lay in between. The V gene's germline CDR1 is SGHNT and CDR2 YYREEE (reference sequence). The CDR3 runs 13 residues. CDR3: CASSHYDVAEQYF. The CDR3, as DNA: TGTGCCAGCAGCCACTATGATGTGGCCGAGCAGTACTTC.

The chain uses TRBV28 and TRBJ2-7; 7 nucleotides match TRBD2. CDR1 MDHEN and CDR2 SYDVKM come from the germline V gene. The CDR3 is made up of 15 amino acids. V shed 2 bases and J 1 base; nucleotides not matched to a gene: 5. The CDR3 spells CASSLLAAVSYEQYF. CDR3 DNA sequence: TGTGCCAGCAGTTTACTAGCGGCAGTATCCTACGAGCAGTACTTC.

The J gene is TRBJ1-2, the V gene TRBV9; D gene ambiguous. Per the germline V gene, CDR1 is SGDLS and CDR2 is YYNGEE. The CDR3 consists of 16 residues. Trimming stripped 0 bases from V and 7 bases from J, with 19 bases between. The CDR3 loop is CASSVGADEGRAGYTF. CDR3 nucleotides: TGTGCCAGCAGCGTAGGAGCAGATGAGGGAAGAGCTGGCTACACCTTC.

The chain joins TRBV28 to TRBJ1-2, with D possibly being TRBD1 (6 bases). Trimming cost V 6 bases and J 8 bases, with 16 bases left between them. This CDR3 spans 13 amino acids. Germline V CDR1 and CDR2: MDHEN, SYDVKM. CDR3 nucleotides: TGTGCCAGCAGCCCTGGGGGCTCGGGAGGCTACACCTTC. It encodes CASSPGGSGGYTF.

The chain couples TRBV6-8 to TRBJ2-1; 8 positions agree with TRBD2. Trimming took 4 bases from V and 0 from J; bases not matched to a gene: 5. CDR1 MNHGY and CDR2 SAAAGT come from the germline V gene. This CDR3 is 16 amino acids long. The CDR3 region has the DNA TGTGCCAGCAGTTTCAAGCGGGAGAGCTCCTACAATGAGCAGTTCTTC. Amino acid sequence: CASSFKRESSYNEQFF.

This clone was counted once. The chain uses TRBV7-9 and TRBJ2-5; D is unresolved. CDR3 size: 15 residues. Between the trimmed V and J ends, which lost 1 base and 3 bases, there was a span of 12 bases. Germline CDR1 and CDR2: SEHNR and FQNEAQ (reference sequence). The CDR3 nucleotides are TGTGCCAGCAGCTTAGGCACATTAGACAAAGAGACCCAGTACTTC. This translates into CASSLGTLDKETQYF.

The chain is built from TRBV5-5 and TRBJ2-7; a possible D gene is TRBD1 (5 bases). The CDR3 covers 15 residues. V was clipped by 0 bases and J by 3 bases, with 13 bases between them. In germline, CDR1 is SGHKS, CDR2 YYEKEE (reference sequence). The CDR3 spells CASSLGQGWYYEQYF. CDR3 nucleotides: TGTGCCAGCAGCTTGGGGCAGGGATGGTACTACGAGCAGTACTTC.

This clone has a handful of counts. The V gene is TRBV19, the J gene TRBJ2-2, with D possibly matching TRBD2 (5 bases). The CDR3 runs to 14 residues. The V gene's germline CDR1 is LNHDA and CDR2 SQIVND (reference sequence). V was trimmed by 3 bases and J by 2 bases, leaving 7 bases between them. The CDR3 loop reads CASSMRANTGELFF. The CDR3 coding sequence is TGTGCCAGTAGTATGCGGGCTAACACCGGGGAGCTGTTTTTT.

This sequence joins TRBV7-3 and TRBJ2-2; TRBD2 matches 8 bases. Germline V CDR1 and CDR2: SGHTA, FQGTGA. The V and J ends lost 2 bases and 5 bases, in that order; junction bases with no gene match: 4. The CDR3 runs 15 residues. The CDR3 region has the DNA TGTGCCAGCAGCTTAGCGGGGGGCCAAACCGGGGAGCTGTTTTTT. It specifies CASSLAGGQTGELFF.

The chain couples TRBV7-2 to TRBJ1-2; 7 positions agree with TRBD1. The ends lost 6 bases at V and 3 bases at J; junction bases unmatched: 13. Germline-derived CDR1 and CDR2 are SGHTA and FQGNSA. This CDR3 has 16 residues. This chain's CDR3 is CASSPRQGLADYGYTF. CDR3 DNA sequence: TGTGCCAGCAGTCCACGACAGGGTTTGGCAGACTATGGCTACACCTTC.

This chain joins TRBV21-1 and TRBJ2-7; the D call in the table, TRBD2, was not verified against the DNA. TRBV21-1 is a recognized pseudogene. This CDR3 region has 14 residues. The CDR3 here is CASSPSSAVYEQYF. In DNA form, the CDR3 reads TGTGCCAGCAGCCCTTCTAGCGCAGTCTACGAGCAGTACTTC.

The chain has TRBV7-9 and TRBJ2-7; a weak D match, TRBD1 (6 bases). V shed 0 bases and J shed 5 bases, with 17 bases lying between them. Germline loops: CDR1 SEHNR, CDR2 FQNEAQ (reference sequence). This CDR3 comprises 16 residues. CDR3 sequence reads: CASSLAGPTGLDEQYF. The CDR3 DNA is TGTGCCAGCAGCTTAGCGGGGCCAACAGGGCTCGACGAGCAGTACTTC.

The V and J genes are TRBV30 and TRBJ1-1, with D unresolved. The CDR3 consists of 13 residues. CDR1 and CDR2 (germline): GTSNPN, SVGIG (reference sequence). Trimming pared 4 bases from V and 0 bases from J, leaving 9 bases between. Written as DNA, the CDR3 is TGTGCCTGGATGAAACAGCTGAACACTGAAGCTTTCTTT. This encodes CAWMKQLNTEAFF.

This clone was detected a few times. CDR3 DNA sequence: TGTGCCAGCAGTCCCCGGGGGGGAAACACTGAAGCTTTCTTT. Translating gives CASSPRGGNTEAFF. The rearrangement uses TRBV2 and TRBJ1-1; possible D gene TRBD1, 5 bases. This CDR3 has 14 amino acids. The V gene lost 5 bases and the J gene lost 2 bases, with 12 bases spanning the gap. In germline, CDR1 is SNHLY, CDR2 FYNNEI.

This clone was picked up one time. The chain uses TRBV5-8 and TRBJ1-2; D not resolved. CDR1 is SGHTS and CDR2 is YDEGEE in the germline V gene. Trimming cost V 4 bases and J 4 bases, with 11 bases left between them. This CDR3 spans 13 amino acids. Here the CDR3 reads CASSPGVGYGYTF. The DNA of the CDR3 is TGTGCCAGCAGCCCCGGGGTGGGCTATGGCTACACCTTC. Drawing the rest from reference TRBV5-8 and TRBJ1-2, the complete variable domain is EAGVTQSPTHLIKTRGQQATLRCSPISGHTSVYWYQQALGLGLQFLLWYDEGEERNRGNFPPRFSGRQFPNYSSELNVNALELEDSALYLCASSPGVGYGYTFGSGTRLTVV.

V and J are TRBV7-7 and TRBJ2-1; 10 bases align to TRBD1. The CDR3 is made up of 17 amino acids. V gave up 5 bases and J gave up 9 bases; unmatched junction bases: 16. Germline-derived CDR1 and CDR2 are SSHAT and FNYEAQ (reference sequence). The CDR3 sequence: CASSPDADRGTYGEQFF. The CDR3 region has the DNA TGTGCCAGCAGCCCGGACGCGGACAGGGGGACATATGGTGAGCAGTTCTTC.

The chain couples TRBV6-5 to TRBJ2-5; 7 bases agree with TRBD2. The germline V gene has CDR1 MNHEY and CDR2 SVGAGI. J lost 4 bases, V lost 2 bases, and 7 bases had no gene match. The CDR3 is made up of 15 amino acids. The CDR3 spells CASSYRRGGAETQYF. CDR3 in DNA: TGTGCCAGCAGTTACCGGAGGGGAGGGGCAGAGACCCAGTACTTC.

With respect to this clone: Other DNA sequences of this sample code for an identical CDR3. The J gene is TRBJ1-1, the V gene TRBV11-2; perhaps TRBD1 as D (5 bases). This CDR3 region has 14 residues. The germline gives CDR1 SGHAT, CDR2 FQNNGV. Trimming took off 6 bases at V and 6 bases at J, with 17 bases between the two ends. The CDR3 nucleotides read TGTGCCAGCAGACCAGGGTTGTTTATGCCTGAAGCTTTCTTT. The encoded protein is CASRPGLFMPEAFF.

This clone was counted a few times. Other DNA sequences from this sample encode an identical CDR3 as well. This rearrangement joins TRBV30 to TRBJ1-3; TRBD1 is a possible D gene (5 bases). In germline, CDR1 is GTSNPN, CDR2 SVGIG (reference sequence). The CDR3 has 15 amino acids. Trimming removed 0 bases at V and 3 bases at J, with 12 bases between. CDR3 loop: CAWSVTPGNGNTIYF. The CDR3 coding sequence is TGTGCCTGGAGTGTAACCCCAGGGAATGGAAACACCATATATTTT. Filled out from reference TRBV30 and TRBJ1-3, the complete variable domain reads SQTIHQWPATLVQPVGSPLSLECTVEGTSNPNLYWYRQAAGRGLQLLFYSVGIGQISSEVPQNLSASRPQDRQFILSSKKLLLSDSGFYLCAWSVTPGNGNTIYFGEGSWLTVV.